The TCR beta chain described here comes from a study of cytomegalovirus exposure and HLA in healthy donors (dated by TCRdb to 2017 to 2019). A note on the overall study: An earlier analysis of roughly 500 of the donors reported approximately 300 Gb of sequence data and 95 million to 140 million unique TCR beta sequences obtained from approximately 180 million T cells. An early release that covered some 640 HLA-typed donors contained about 300 gigabases of sequencing data and approximately 85 million unique TCR sequences. Among the roughly 370 genotyped donors, approximately 77% belonged to the genetic ancestry cluster associated with self-reported Caucasian donors. The aim of the study was to test whether cataloging public T cell receptors could identify signatures of past pathogen exposure. The study used immunosequencing to profile the T cell repertoires of 670 or so subjects and linked those repertoires to cytomegalovirus serostatus. In addition to the first cohort of approximately 670 subjects, a separate validation cohort of 100 to 150 different subjects was used. To predict cytomegalovirus infection status, the study combined high-throughput TCR immunosequencing, statistical association of individual TCRs with disease status, and machine learning. In a later analysis, previously published TCR beta repertoires from more than 500 donors were re-analyzed and high-resolution HLA genotyping was added so that TCR occurrence patterns could be studied. Rather than drawing on any new phenotypic data, the later analysis identified candidate immune exposures from TCR beta sequences and the way those sequences occurred across donors. To decide whether each TCR beta V gene segment behaved as functional or pseudogenic, an earlier analysis of some 570 of the donors relied on high-throughput TCR beta sequencing. Donor age, sex, ethnicity and CMV serostatus were compiled together with the repertoire data. A later genetic analysis used genome-wide SNP genotypes for about 55% of the 666 donors, treating that subset as a discovery cohort. Every discovery cohort repertoire had been produced on one sequencing platform. HLA typing included class I and class II loci at four-digit resolution. Typing coverage differed by locus: A, B, C, DRB1 and DQB1 were typed in about 629-640 donors, DQA1 in roughly 510, DPA1 in some 570, and DPB1 in just under 490. Four or five DR-DQ haplotypes were treated as single units for association and clustering because of strong linkage in the cohort. Across around 400 genotyped donors of the cohort, an average of roughly 200,000 unique TCR beta nucleotide sequences per donor were sequenced, and 15% to 20% of those sequences were non-productive. The full study reports these points: HLA typing was unavailable for some donors at each locus, so association tests used only the typed subset. In a later genetic analysis, fewer N-insertions in productive TCRs were reported among donors in an Asian-associated ancestry cluster than the 666-donor mean. In vitro tests confirmed that three of the cytomegalovirus-associated TCR beta chains recognize cytomegalovirus antigens. Assigning TCR associations to individual alleles was difficult when HLA alleles, especially DR and DQ, strongly co-occurred. A later analysis found that HLA-associated TCR beta chains were more clonally expanded and had lower generation probabilities than equally common non-associated chains. The sequencing pipeline was judged likely to have produced a cluster of highly shared sequence variants as a technical artifact. Correlated functional status among segregating V segments might reflect linkage disequilibrium, but an unknown experimental factor could not be ruled out. Most CMV-associated TCR beta chains appeared to be HLA-restricted in a later analysis, and the HLA associations seemed to be driven largely by CMV exposure. In both the original and validation cohorts, the classifier was reported to diagnose cytomegalovirus status with high specificity and sensitivity. Because the 87-base-pair reads could not distinguish some IMGT-functional V segments, including TRBV6-2 and TRBV6-3, those segments were excluded. Because counts were too low, roughly 18 rarely observed V segments, including chromosome 9 orphons, were left out of the earlier analysis of 500 to 650 of the donors. The authors suggested that the approach could potentially be extended to other disease states and immunological phenotypes. Several of the top co-occurrence clusters appeared to be linked to parvovirus B19, influenza, CMV and Epstein-Barr virus, according to a later analysis. According to a later analysis, TCR association rates differed among HLA loci, with DRB1 alleles showing the most associated TCRs and HLA-C alleles showing the fewest. The study listed 164 TCR beta chains as associated with cytomegalovirus. An association between a missense DCLRE1C variant and V-gene and J-gene trimming of TCR beta chains was found in a later genetic analysis and replicated in an independent cohort. A further reported finding was that TCR beta sequences accurately predicted the HLA-A and HLA-B alleles for most subjects in the first cohort. Across donors, most TCR sequences were observed very rarely, whereas some public TCRs were present in many individuals. The only immune exposure information available for the cohort was CMV serostatus. In an earlier analysis of some 540 of the donors, most TCR beta V segments appeared in productive rearrangements about 87% or about 30% of the time, broadly matching IMGT annotations. Sequencing depth was assumed to be roughly uniform across donors in the presence/absence analyses, though that assumption may not hold. A later analysis associated some 17,000 TCR beta sequences with specific HLA alleles at a false discovery rate of 0.05. The cohort was sequenced for TCR beta chains only, and without alpha or paired-chain data the features that could be detected were limited.

The cohort consisted of hundreds of healthy bone marrow donors. Cohort members were all nominally healthy when sampled, although unrecorded immune exposures were likely present. The donor was CMV seronegative and was included in the group of under 450 seronegative cohort members. A peripheral blood sample was collected from each donor, and TCR beta sequencing was performed on peripheral blood mononuclear cells. The Qiagen DNeasy Blood Extraction Kit was used to extract genomic DNA from the blood cell samples. On this clone: Its specific antigen is unknown. No much larger clonotype is one base removed from it; base qualities were not supplied.

Trimming costs V 6 bases and J 1 base, and their ends lie 13 bases apart. The germline V gene sets CDR1 to SGHRS and CDR2 to YFSETQ. Counted from cysteine to phenylalanine, this CDR3 has 14 amino acids. This entry keeps only the CDR3 DNA: 42 bases, framed from base 1. The library relied on the immunoSEQ multiplex PCR assay. For the multiplex PCR, a mixture combining 60 forward primers for TCR Vbeta segments and 13 reverse primers for TCR Jbeta segments was used. The CDR3 region of rearranged TCR beta genes was amplified from genomic DNA by a multiplex PCR assay. On the Illumina HiSeq System, the amplified TCR beta libraries were sequenced as 87-base-pair reads. In the source study's methods: Across the 500 to 700 repertoires, a later analysis counted 78 million or so unique TCR beta chains, some 11 million of which were shared by at least two donors. Raw reads were error-corrected and collapsed into unique sequences by a nearest-neighbor algorithm in which closely related sequences were merged to remove PCR and sequencing errors. CDR3 sequences were aligned to IMGT reference sequences to assign V, D and J gene segments. For a sequence to be retained, a match of at least six nucleotides was required to both a V gene segment and a J gene segment. Rearrangements were classified as productive when the CDR3 lacked stop codons and remained in frame with V and J, and all other rearrangements were classified as non-productive. Following IMGT convention, CDR3 was defined as the stretch from the second conserved V-encoded cysteine to the conserved J-encoded phenylalanine. In an earlier analysis of approximately 590 of the donors, sequences lacking an unambiguous match to a single V gene segment were excluded. An earlier analysis of 587 of the donors classified V segments as functional when productive rearrangements were above 56.7% and as segregating when the standard deviation between donors was above 5%. A statistical classification framework was built to diagnose cytomegalovirus status from the catalog of TCR beta chain sequences. V and J gene assignment, in a later analysis, came from comparing TCR nucleotide sequences with IMGT/GENE-DB human TR gene sequences. In a later analysis, CDR3 sequences and most-parsimonious VDJ recombination scenarios were assigned using the TCRdist pipeline. A later analysis defined each TCR beta chain by its CDR3 amino acid sequence plus V-gene family, and excluded reads lacking a unique V-gene family. In a later analysis, 450 to 600 highly shared, low-generation-probability nucleotide sequences were removed to address suspected cross-contamination and a sequencing artifact. A later analysis calculated a clonal expansion index for each public chain from normalized within-repertoire ranks of inferred template counts. A later analysis computed generation probabilities with a VDJ recombination model fitted to out-of-frame rearrangements, and checked the results against IGoR. Hypergeometric tests were used in a later analysis to score TCR-TCR, TCR-HLA and TCR-CMV co-occurrence, with a repertoire-size bias correction applied to the TCR pairs. A later analysis estimated false discovery rates by permuting HLA or CMV assignments 20 times. A later analysis grouped co-occurring TCRs with DBSCAN, adding TCRdist sequence similarity when clustering within HLA-allele-positive subsets. For co-occurrence clustering, repertoires with fewer than 30,000 or more than 120,000 public chains were excluded, along with roughly 5 repertoires with anomalous nucleotide sharing. Entries here come from immuneACCESS through TCRdb and include only in-frame sequences with V and J called. Some clones fail to appear in such tables; in the studies checked, an unresolved V gene covers under half of the shortfall, and the cause of the remainder is unknown. Clone size and the V and J calls come from that table; the DNA yielded D and trimming. The sample table records about 120,000 clones; around 81% of these occur just once. The ten largest clones capture around 2.3% of the sample.

The clonotype comes from a woman aged 40 to 50 in good health and CMV-seronegative. The V gene is TRBV5-1 and the J gene is TRBJ1-1; no D gene call is confident. The sample taken for sequencing was PBMCs. The CDR3 reads CASKGGYENTEAFF. In nucleotide form, the sequence is TGCGCCAGCAAGGGAGGTTATGAGAACACTGAAGCTTTCTTT.